What follows are 27 T cell receptor beta chains derived from one specimen sequenced in a study of blood T cells in healthy people across ages. Primers used in a second PCR of about 7 to 11 cycles were a sample-barcoded 5' primer and a J-beta primer mix. One entry per CDR3 protein results from TCRdb running MiXCR on the 5' RACE reads. This table has about 1.4 million distinct CDR3 sequences, 45% to 70% appearing once. The sample comprised blood. These receptors were taken from a man aged 18 to 30 in good health.

This rearrangement joins TRBV20-1 to TRBJ1-5; TRBD1 agrees at 7 bases. Germline V gives CDR1 DFQATT, CDR2 SNEGSKA (reference sequence). This CDR3 comprises 17 residues. V lost 3 bases, J lost 0 bases, and 11 bases stayed unmatched. CDR3 loop: CSARGDSRLYSNQPQHF. CDR3 nucleotide sequence: TGCAGTGCTAGGGGGGACAGTAGGTTATATAGCAATCAGCCCCAGCATTTT.

The chain is built from TRBV14 and TRBJ1-1; 8 bases match TRBD1. V was pared by 1 base and J by 10 bases, with 5 bases of the junction left unmatched. From germline, CDR1 is SGHDN and CDR2 FVKESK. This CDR3 is built from 13 residues. The CDR3 region is CASSQVLGQGAFF. CDR3 DNA sequence: TGTGCCAGCAGCCAAGTATTAGGACAGGGAGCTTTCTTT.

The CDR3 protein is CSVDKDSLNEQFF. The CDR3 coding sequence is TGCAGCGTAGACAAAGACTCCCTCAATGAGCAGTTCTTC. The chain employs TRBV29-1 and TRBJ2-1; D is uncertain. V shed 6 bases and J shed 6 bases, with 15 bases lying between them. The CDR3 has 13 amino acids. The germline V gene has CDR1 SQVTM and CDR2 ANQGSEA.

In this sample, this clonotype turned up a few times. The J gene is TRBJ2-1, the V gene TRBV29-1; perhaps TRBD1 as D (6 bases). This CDR3 is 16 amino acids long. Germline V CDR1 and CDR2: SQVTM, ANQGSEA. V was clipped by 0 bases and J by 9 bases, with 21 bases between them. The CDR3 region is CSVEDVFGGKGSEQFF. The CDR3 nucleotides read TGCAGCGTTGAAGATGTTTTTGGGGGCAAGGGCAGTGAGCAGTTCTTC.

This clonotype has a handful of counts. The gene calls are TRBV20-1 and TRBJ2-6; 9 nucleotides match TRBD1. After removal of 5 bases from V and 3 bases from J, the junction contained 8 bases not matched to a gene. The V gene's germline CDR1 is DFQATT and CDR2 SNEGSKA (reference sequence). CDR3 length: 16 residues. The chain's CDR3 is CSASGQGKGGANVLTF. CDR3 DNA: TGCAGTGCTTCGGGACAGGGCAAAGGTGGGGCCAACGTCCTGACTTTC.

The V gene is TRBV6-6, the J gene TRBJ2-7; 7 bases are shared with TRBD2. Judging by the DNA end, TRBJ2-5 fits better; the J call may be wrong. The CDR3 runs 15 residues. CDR1 MNHNY and CDR2 SVGAGI come from the germline V gene (reference sequence). In DNA, the CDR3 is TGTGCCAGCAGTCCCATGACTAGCCTGGGGGAGACCCAGTACTTC. Amino acid sequence: CASSPMTSLGETQYF.

V usage is TRBV20-1 and J usage is TRBJ1-1; D ambiguous. Germline-derived CDR1 and CDR2 are DFQATT and SNEGSKA (reference sequence). The CDR3 covers 10 residues. Deletions cut 0 bases from V and 6 bases from J, with 2 bases between. CDR3 protein: CSARDPEAFF. CDR3 nucleotide sequence: TGCAGTGCTAGAGATCCTGAAGCTTTCTTT.

The J gene is TRBJ1-6, the V gene TRBV25-1; possibly TRBD1 for D (5 bases). CDR3 length: 14 residues. V lost 8 bases and J 6 bases, leaving 14 bases between the germline ends. CDR1 MGHDK and CDR2 SYGVNS come from the germline V gene. This CDR3 is CASGASGGNSPLHF. In DNA, the CDR3 is TGTGCCAGCGGGGCGTCAGGCGGTAATTCACCCCTCCACTTT.

The chain has TRBV24-1 and TRBJ2-1; D possibly corresponds to TRBD2 (7 bases). The CDR3 covers 15 residues. Per germline, CDR1 KGHDR and CDR2 SFDVKD. V was cut by 9 bases and J by 3 bases, with 17 bases left in between. The CDR3 sequence: CATAPGGRVYNEQFF. In nucleotides, the CDR3 is TGTGCCACCGCCCCCGGGGGGCGCGTCTACAATGAGCAGTTCTTC.

This clonotype has more than one count but fewer than ten. As DNA, the CDR3 is TGTGCCAGCAGCCGCGACAGGCCTGGCGATAAGACGCAGTTCTTC. Its protein product is CASSRDRPGDKTQFF. This chain connects TRBV7-9 to TRBJ2-1; the D gene is possibly TRBD1 (6 bases). Germline V gene data show CDR1 as SEHNR and CDR2 as FQNEAQ (reference sequence). Trimming left V 5 bases short and J 12 bases short, with 23 bases between. The CDR3 is 15 amino acids. The full variable domain, completed using reference TRBV7-9 and TRBJ2-1, is DTGVSQNPRHKITKRGQNVTFRCDPISEHNRLYWYRQTLGQGPEFLTYFQNEAQLEKSRLLSDRFSAERPKGSFSTLEIQRTEQGDSAMYLCASSRDRPGDKTQFFGPGTRLTVL.

This sequence joins TRBV20-1 and TRBJ2-7, with 7 bases lining up with TRBD2. Germline V CDR1 and CDR2: DFQATT, SNEGSKA (reference sequence). J gave up 2 bases and V 5 bases, and 6 bases lay outside the gene matches. The CDR3 loop spans 13 amino acids. The CDR3 bases are TGCAGTGCTCGTGGGCGGGAGACCTACGAGCAGTACTTC. It is translated as CSARGRETYEQYF.

This clonotype was detected once. This chain joins TRBV5-5 and TRBJ2-1; the D is unclear. CDR3 length: 13 residues. Germline V gene lookup returns CDR1 SGHKS and CDR2 YYEKEE (reference sequence). V was trimmed by 2 bases and J by 9 bases, leaving 12 bases between them. CDR3 residues: CASSFVRSGEQFF. In DNA, the CDR3 is TGTGCCAGCAGCTTCGTCCGCTCGGGTGAGCAGTTCTTC.

J is TRBJ2-7 and V is TRBV28, with 13 bases lining up with TRBD2. V dropped 3 bases and J dropped 7; count of bases not matched to a gene: 3. From germline, CDR1 is MDHEN and CDR2 SYDVKM. This CDR3 has 14 residues. The CDR3 DNA reads TGTGCCAGCAGTTTTGGACTAGCGGGAGCGGAGCAGTACTTC. It encodes CASSFGLAGAEQYF.

This rearrangement joins TRBV2 to TRBJ2-1; 9 bases map to TRBD1. The CDR3 runs to 14 residues. The trim removed 9 bases at V and 4 bases at J, leaving 7 bases unmatched. CDR1 is SNHLY and CDR2 is FYNNEI in the germline V gene. The chain's CDR3 is CASNTGQGYNEQFF. In DNA, the CDR3 is TGTGCCAGTAACACGGGACAGGGTTACAATGAGCAGTTCTTC.

This chain connects TRBV27 to TRBJ2-7; D possibly corresponds to TRBD1 (6 bases). Trimming removed 2 bases at V and 2 bases at J, with 13 bases between. The CDR3 length is 15 residues. CDR1 is MNHEY and CDR2 is SMNVEV in the germline V gene (reference sequence). DNA of the CDR3: TGTGCCAGCAGTTTAGGGGACACTTTCCCCTACGAGCAGTACTTC. Residues: CASSLGDTFPYEQYF.

Note on this clonotype: Compared with germline, one end of the junction differs, possibly owing to a read error. The J gene is TRBJ2-5, the V gene TRBV4-2; D unclear. The J call may not be correct, given that the DNA end is closer to TRBJ2-1. CDR1 LGHNA and CDR2 YNFKEQ come from the germline V gene. The CDR3 runs 14 residues. As DNA, the CDR3 is TGTACCAGCAGCCAAGAATTCGGGCAAGAGACCCAGTTCTTC. This sequence encodes CTSSQEFGQETQFF.

Remarks on this clonotype: This may be a read error, as it is one base from a much larger clone. The chain employs TRBV25-1 and TRBJ2-3, with a tentative D call TRBD2 (5 bases). This CDR3 comprises 15 residues. With 2 bases removed from V and 2 bases from J, the gap between germline ends came to 11 bases. Germline assignment: CDR1 MGHDK and CDR2 SYGVNS. CDR3 nucleotides: TGTGCCAGCAGTGAAGTGGAGGACCTCACAGATACGCAGTATTTT. Translating gives CASSEVEDLTDTQYF.

The chain links TRBV6-1 to TRBJ1-4, with D unclear. The V and J ends lost 5 bases and 2 bases respectively, with 9 bases between them. Germline CDR1 and CDR2: MNHNS and SASEGT. This CDR3 is 14 amino acids long. CDR3 DNA: TGTGCCAGCAGTATAGGGTGGACTAATGAAAAACTGTTTTTT. Protein sequence: CASSIGWTNEKLFF.

The chain combines TRBV12-3 or TRBV12-4 with TRBJ2-5; 10 positions match TRBD1. The length of the CDR3 is 16 residues. With 5 bases clipped from V and 11 bases from J, the junction kept 17 bases outside the gene matches. CDR3 bases: TGTGCCAGCAGTACGGCATCCGGGACAGGGGTTGGGGAGCAGTACTTC. Protein sequence: CASSTASGTGVGEQYF.

A remark on this clonotype: An end of the junction does not agree with germline; a read error may underlie this. J is TRBJ2-1 and V is TRBV5-6, with TRBD2 matching over 13 bases. The CDR3 contains 17 residues. Looked up from germline, CDR1 is SGHDT and CDR2 is YYEEEE. For the CDR3, the DNA is TGTGCCAGCAGCCGGACTAGCGGGAGCATGGGTTACAACGAGCAGTTCTTC. Encoded protein: CASSRTSGSMGYNEQFF. Full variable domain (outside the CDR3, taken from reference TRBV5-6 and TRBJ2-1): DAGVTQSPTHLIKTRGQQVTLRCSPKSGHDTVSWYQQALGQGPQFIFQYYEEEERQRGNFPDRFSGHQFPNYSSELNVNALLLGDSALYLCASSRTSGSMGYNEQFFGPGTRLTVL.

This clonotype was seen a few times. This chain links TRBV27 with TRBJ2-4; the D gene is possibly TRBD2 (5 bases). Trimming pared 2 bases from V and 7 bases from J, leaving 18 bases between. The CDR3 is made up of 16 amino acids. CDR1 MNHEY and CDR2 SMNVEV come from the germline V gene (reference sequence). The DNA of the CDR3 is TGTGCCAGCAGTTTACGGTTTCCGCCCCGAGGGAACATTCAGTACTTC. This codes for CASSLRFPPRGNIQYF.

In this sample, this clonotype turned up a few times. The J gene is TRBJ2-4, the V gene TRBV2, with 10 bases aligning to TRBD2. TRBJ2-7 matches the DNA end more closely, so the J call is doubtful. Germline V gene lookup returns CDR1 SNHLY and CDR2 FYNNEI. CDR3 length: 15 residues. As DNA, the CDR3 is TGTGCCAGCAGTGAAGGGCTAGCGGGAGTTTCCGAGCAGTACTTC. Encoded protein: CASSEGLAGVSEQYF.

J is TRBJ2-4 and V is TRBV6-2 or TRBV6-3; TRBD2 is a possible D gene (6 bases). V lost 4 bases to trimming and J lost 3 bases, with 19 bases between them. This CDR3 comprises 17 residues. Germline lookup yields CDR1 MNHEY and CDR2 SVGEGT. The CDR3 is CASSSPPGPGGKNIQYF. In DNA, the CDR3 is TGTGCCAGCAGTTCGCCTCCGGGACCCGGGGGCAAAAACATTCAGTACTTC.

The chain links TRBV10-3 to TRBJ2-7, with a possible D match to TRBD1 (5 bases). Trimming took off 7 bases at V and 2 bases at J, with 24 bases between the two ends. The CDR3 runs to 17 residues. Looked up from germline, CDR1 is ENHRY and CDR2 is SYGVKD. The CDR3 region has the DNA TGTGCCATCACCCAAGGTGGTAGGACATCCCAACCCTACGAGCAGTACTTC. It specifies CAITQGGRTSQPYEQYF.

Of note for this clonotype: Its ends do not fully match the called genes, so a read error is possible. CDR3 nucleotides: TGTGCCTGCAGAGCGACAGGGTCGGCCTACGAGCAGTACTTC. This gives the protein CACRATGSAYEQYF. The rearrangement joins TRBV2 to TRBJ2-4, with 7 nucleotides matching TRBD1. The J call could be wrong; TRBJ2-7 is a better fit for the DNA end. The CDR3 is made up of 14 amino acids. Germline V CDR1 and CDR2: SNHLY, FYNNEI.

V gene TRBV4-1 combines with J gene TRBJ1-1, with D possibly TRBD1 on 5 matching bases. V was clipped by 0 bases and J by 0 bases, with 17 bases between them. CDR3 length equals 18 residues. Germline V gene sequence: CDR1 MGHRA, CDR2 YSYEKL. CDR3 bases: TGCGCCAGCAGCCAAGATCGCGACACCCTGGGGGTGAACACTGAAGCTTTCTTT. Translation: CASSQDRDTLGVNTEAFF.

This clonotype was observed many times. The chain employs TRBV6-5 and TRBJ2-7, with 8 bases matching TRBD2. This CDR3 has 15 residues. The germline V gene has CDR1 MNHEY and CDR2 SVGAGI. J was trimmed by 6 bases and V by 2 bases; bases with no gene match: 9. The CDR3 reads CASSYRREGRGEQYF. The CDR3, as DNA: TGTGCCAGCAGTTACCGACGGGAGGGCCGGGGCGAGCAGTACTTC.